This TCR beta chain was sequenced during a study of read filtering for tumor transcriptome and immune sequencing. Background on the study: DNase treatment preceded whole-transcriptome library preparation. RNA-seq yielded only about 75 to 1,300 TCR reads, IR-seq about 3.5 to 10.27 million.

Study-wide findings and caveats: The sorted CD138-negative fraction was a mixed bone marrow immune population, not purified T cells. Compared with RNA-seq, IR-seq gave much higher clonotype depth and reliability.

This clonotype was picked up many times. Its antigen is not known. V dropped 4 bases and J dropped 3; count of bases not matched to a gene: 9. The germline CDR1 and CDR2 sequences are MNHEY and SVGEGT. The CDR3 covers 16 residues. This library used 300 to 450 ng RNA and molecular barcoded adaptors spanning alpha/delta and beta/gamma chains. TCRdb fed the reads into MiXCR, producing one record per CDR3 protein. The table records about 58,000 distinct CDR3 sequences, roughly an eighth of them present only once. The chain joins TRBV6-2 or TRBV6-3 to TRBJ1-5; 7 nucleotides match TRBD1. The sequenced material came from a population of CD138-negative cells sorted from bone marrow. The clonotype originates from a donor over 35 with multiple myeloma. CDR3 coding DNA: TGTGCCAGCAGTTTTCACGCGAGGGGGCTCAATCAGCCCCAGCATTTT. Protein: CASSFHARGLNQPQHF.